The clone carrying this T cell receptor beta chain occurred a few times. Total RNA extracted from each sample amounted to at least 6 micrograms. This record comes from a study of blood T cells in healthy people across ages. Together with a sample-barcoded 5' primer, a J-beta primer mix was included in a second PCR lasting about 6 to 11 cycles. Sequencing recovered at least 3 million CDR3-containing paired-end reads from each sample. TCRdb re-analysed the 5' RACE reads in MiXCR, keeping a single row per CDR3 protein. This sample carries under 1 million distinct CDR3 sequences, approximately 48% of them seen once, and the ten largest clones take roughly a fifth. CDR1 MNHEY and CDR2 SVGEGT come from the germline V gene. Trimming at V came to 4 bases and at J to 2 bases, leaving 7 bases not matched to a gene. The CDR3 extends over 15 amino acids.

The sample taken for sequencing was blood. The clonotype comes from a man aged 55 to 70 in good health. The chain carries TRBV6-2 or TRBV6-3 and TRBJ2-5; TRBD1 matches at 7 bases. The CDR3 sequence: CASSFTRDSQETQYF. The CDR3 DNA follows: TGTGCCAGCAGTTTTACACGGGACAGTCAAGAGACCCAGTACTTC.